Reported below is one T cell receptor beta chain. The data stem from a study of CD8+ T cells in alopecia areata. Sequencing used cDNA as its template, made by extracting RNA and reverse transcribing it. Repertoires were generated with immunoSEQ multiplex PCR, while TCRdb's copy carries only in-frame clones and drops some. The sample lists some 110,000 clones; approximately 38% were seen once. CDR3 length: 15 residues. The germline CDR1 and CDR2 sequences are LNHNV and YYDKDF (reference sequence). V lost 1 base, J lost 5 bases, and 15 bases lay in between. This TCR derives from a human donor with alopecia areata. Input material: CD4+ T cells sorted from blood. This chain joins TRBV15 and TRBJ2-7, with a possible D match to TRBD2 (6 bases). The CDR3 protein is CATSRVGRTDDEQYF. CDR3 nucleotides: TGTGCCACCAGCAGAGTCGGGAGAACGGATGACGAGCAGTACTTC.